What follows are 20 T cell receptor beta chains derived from one specimen sequenced in a study of blood T cell repertoires in COVID-19. Sequenced by immunoSEQ multiplex PCR; TCRdb stores in-frame clones only, minus some. Among approximately 120,000 clones listed, 92% were seen once. Specimen: peripheral blood. The receptor set was obtained from a man in his fifties with COVID-19, enrolled during active disease.

The chain links TRBV11-2 to TRBJ2-7, with a possible D match to TRBD1 (5 bases). V was shortened by 1 base and J by 2 bases, with 9 bases between the two germline ends. The germline V gene encodes CDR1 SGHAT and CDR2 FQNNGV. The CDR3 runs 14 residues. The CDR3 is CASSLGGRAYEQYF. CDR3 DNA: TGTGCCAGCAGCTTAGGGGGCAGGGCCTACGAGCAGTACTTC.

The rearrangement uses TRBV21-1 and TRBJ2-6; the table's D call TRBD1 went unverified against the DNA. TRBV21-1 is annotated as a pseudogene. This CDR3 spans 17 amino acids. CDR3 nucleotides: TGTGCCAGCAGCAACGCCTCAGACAGGACTGGGGCCAACGTCCTGACTTTC. Protein sequence: CASSNASDRTGANVLTF.

V gene TRBV2 combines with J gene TRBJ1-5, with D unclear. Germline V lookup: CDR1 SNHLY, CDR2 FYNNEI. The CDR3 is 13 residues long. Trimming took 7 bases from V and 1 from J, leaving 8 bases between them. CDR3 protein: CASNAVSNQPQHF. The CDR3 nucleotides read TGTGCCAGCAACGCAGTGAGCAATCAGCCCCAGCATTTT.

This clone was picked up one time. The V gene is TRBV5-1, the J gene TRBJ2-1, with D perhaps TRBD1 (5 bases). The V end was cut by 3 bases, the J end by 9 bases, with 10 bases between. This CDR3 region has 12 residues. The germline CDR1 and CDR2 sequences are SGHRS and YFSETQ. The CDR3 region has the DNA TGCGCCAGCAGCTGGCAGGGTAGTGAGCAGTTCTTC. As protein: CASSWQGSEQFF.

The chain is built from TRBV7-2 and TRBJ2-5; 7 nucleotides line up with TRBD2. Per the germline V gene, CDR1 is SGHTA and CDR2 is FQGNSA. V was pared by 4 bases and J by 5 bases, with 13 bases of the junction left unmatched. CDR3 length equals 16 residues. The CDR3 loop reads CASSWTRSGGTETQYF. The CDR3 DNA is TGTGCCAGCAGCTGGACCCGGTCCGGGGGGACCGAGACCCAGTACTTC.

This clone was picked up a small number of times. The V and J genes are TRBV5-4 and TRBJ2-5; D gene ambiguous. Germline V gene lookup returns CDR1 SGHNT and CDR2 YYREEE (reference sequence). V was trimmed by 2 bases and J by 10 bases, leaving 12 bases between them. The CDR3 runs to 12 residues. The CDR3 coding sequence is TGTGCCAGCAGCTTCGATCTCGGAGACCAGTACTTC. Translation gives CASSFDLGDQYF.

J is TRBJ2-7 and V is TRBV27, with D perhaps matching TRBD2 (6 bases). The V gene lost 6 bases and the J gene lost 3 bases, with 12 bases spanning the gap. Germline V CDR1 and CDR2: MNHEY, SMNVEV (reference sequence). This CDR3 comprises 13 residues. The CDR3 sequence is CASSPGGYYEQYV. The CDR3 DNA follows: TGTGCCAGCAGCCCCGGGGGATACTACGAGCAGTACGTC.

The rearrangement links TRBV27 to TRBJ2-3, with 11 bases that match TRBD2. J gave up 6 bases and V 7 bases, and 9 bases lay outside the gene matches. Germline V gene data show CDR1 as MNHEY and CDR2 as SMNVEV (reference sequence). CDR3 length: 15 amino acids. This CDR3 reads CASNRLAGGPDTQYF. The DNA for the CDR3 is TGTGCCAGCAATCGTTTAGCGGGAGGGCCGGATACGCAGTATTTT.

V is TRBV5-6 and J is TRBJ2-5; 8 bases agree with TRBD2. Germline-derived CDR1 and CDR2 are SGHDT and YYEEEE. The CDR3 has 14 amino acids. V lost 4 bases and J lost 5; bases outside the gene matches: 7. The CDR3 region is CASSPRPGGETQYF. The CDR3 bases are TGTGCCAGCAGCCCGAGACCGGGAGGGGAGACCCAGTACTTC.

The gene calls are TRBV6-2 or TRBV6-3 and TRBJ1-5, with D hard to call. Germline loops: CDR1 MNHEY, CDR2 SVGEGT. This CDR3 has 14 amino acids. V gave up 6 bases and J gave up 5 bases, with 14 bases separating them. The CDR3 spells CASSRASLDQPQHF. CDR3 in DNA: TGTGCCAGCAGCAGAGCTTCATTAGATCAGCCCCAGCATTTT.

The chain has TRBV19 and TRBJ1-2, with D perhaps matching TRBD1 (6 bases). CDR1 LNHDA and CDR2 SQIVND come from the germline V gene (reference sequence). V was trimmed by 0 bases and J by 8 bases, leaving 13 bases between them. The CDR3 length is 14 residues. As DNA, the CDR3 is TGTGCCAGTAGTATAGACAACAGGGTGCCCGGCTACACCTTC. This encodes CASSIDNRVPGYTF.

The chain has TRBV30 and TRBJ1-1; tentatively, D is TRBD1 (5 bases). This CDR3 has 12 amino acids. Germline loops: CDR1 GTSNPN, CDR2 SVGIG (reference sequence). V was trimmed by 2 bases and J by 11 bases, leaving 15 bases between them. The DNA for the CDR3 is TGTGCCTGGAGTCCTCTTGGGGCCTCGGCTTTCTTT. It encodes CAWSPLGASAFF. Filled out from reference TRBV30 and TRBJ1-1, the complete variable domain reads SQTIHQWPATLVQPVGSPLSLECTVEGTSNPNLYWYRQAAGRGLQLLFYSVGIGQISSEVPQNLSASRPQDRQFILSSKKLLLSDSGFYLCAWSPLGASAFFGQGTRLTVV.

On this clone itself: One end of the junction fails to match germline, which may point to a read error. V gene TRBV24-1 combines with J gene TRBJ2-3; D remains unclear. The CDR3 contains 13 residues. Germline V gives CDR1 KGHDR, CDR2 SFDVKD. The CDR3 spells CTTSDPPRDTQYF. CDR3 sequence (DNA): TGTACCACCAGTGACCCCCCGAGGGATACGCAGTATTTT.

Turning to this clone: The same CDR3 can be traced to other DNA sequences in this sample. The chain couples TRBV7-9 to TRBJ1-4; 9 bases map to TRBD1. Germline loops: CDR1 SEHNR, CDR2 FQNEAQ (reference sequence). This CDR3 comprises 14 residues. V gave up 3 bases and J gave up 5 bases; unmatched junction bases: 1. The DNA of the CDR3 is TGTGCCAGCAGCTTGGGGACAGGGAATGAAAAACTGTTTTTT. Translation: CASSLGTGNEKLFF.

The chain joins TRBV30 to TRBJ2-1, with TRBD2 identical over 11 bases. Per germline, CDR1 GTSNPN and CDR2 SVGIG (reference sequence). The trim removed 0 bases at V and 5 bases at J, leaving 3 bases unmatched. The CDR3 extends over 15 amino acids. The chain's CDR3 is CAWSVGTSGHNEQFF. Written as DNA, the CDR3 is TGTGCCTGGAGTGTGGGGACTAGCGGTCACAATGAGCAGTTCTTC.

The chain couples TRBV6-1 to TRBJ2-1; no firm D call. Trimming took 0 bases from V and 4 from J, leaving 10 bases between them. Germline CDR1 MNHNS, CDR2 SASEGT. This CDR3 contains 15 residues. The CDR3 loop reads CASSEAFTEYNEQFF. The CDR3 DNA reads as TGTGCCAGCAGTGAAGCGTTTACAGAGTACAATGAGCAGTTCTTC.

This clone was observed a single time. The CDR3 DNA reads TGTGCCAGCAGCCCCGGACAGGGGAGGACCTACGAGCAGTACTTC. This sequence encodes CASSPGQGRTYEQYF. The chain employs TRBV9 and TRBJ2-7, with 9 bases aligning to TRBD1. The CDR3 is 15 amino acids. Germline CDR1 and CDR2: SGDLS and YYNGEE. Trimming cost V 4 bases and J 2 bases; bases outside gene matches: 7.

The chain employs TRBV9 and TRBJ1-6; D ambiguous. V lost 0 bases, J lost 5 bases, and 12 bases lay in between. This CDR3 is built from 16 residues. CDR1 is SGDLS and CDR2 is YYNGEE in the germline V gene. The CDR3 is CASSVGGRRDNSPLHF. CDR3 coding DNA: TGTGCCAGCAGCGTAGGTGGCAGGAGGGATAATTCACCCCTCCACTTT.

V and J are TRBV11-2 and TRBJ2-3, with D perhaps TRBD1 (6 bases). The germline V gene encodes CDR1 SGHAT and CDR2 FQNNGV. Trimming took 5 bases from V and 2 from J, leaving 11 bases between them. CDR3 length: 14 amino acids. The DNA of the CDR3 is TGTGCCAGCAGCCCCTGGGGGCTCACAGATACGCAGTATTTT. It yields the protein CASSPWGLTDTQYF.

The chain couples TRBV6-1 to TRBJ2-2; 7 bases fit TRBD2. After removal of 3 bases from V and 7 bases from J, the junction contained 5 bases not matched to a gene. The CDR3 is made up of 14 amino acids. The germline CDR1 and CDR2 sequences are MNHNS and SASEGT. In nucleotides, the CDR3 is TGTGCCAGCAGTGATATCCGGGACTACGGGGAGCTGTTTTTT. Translation gives CASSDIRDYGELFF.